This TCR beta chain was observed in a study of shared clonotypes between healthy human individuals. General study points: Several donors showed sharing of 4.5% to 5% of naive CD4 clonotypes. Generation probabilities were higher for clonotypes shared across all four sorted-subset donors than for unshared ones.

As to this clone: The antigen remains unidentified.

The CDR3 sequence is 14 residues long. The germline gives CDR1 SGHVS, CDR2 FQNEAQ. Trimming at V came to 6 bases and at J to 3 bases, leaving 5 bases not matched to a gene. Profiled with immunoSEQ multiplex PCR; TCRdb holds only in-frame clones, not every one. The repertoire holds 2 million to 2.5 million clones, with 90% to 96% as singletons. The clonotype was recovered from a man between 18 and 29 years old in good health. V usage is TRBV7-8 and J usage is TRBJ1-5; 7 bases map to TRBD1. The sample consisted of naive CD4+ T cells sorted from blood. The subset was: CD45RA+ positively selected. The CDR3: CASREDRINQPQHF. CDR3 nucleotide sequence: TGTGCCAGCAGGGAGGACAGGATCAATCAGCCCCAGCATTTT. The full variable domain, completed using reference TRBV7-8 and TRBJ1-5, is GAGVSQSPRYKVAKRGQDVALRCDPISGHVSLFWYQQALGQGPEFLTYFQNEAQLDKSGLPSDRFFAERPEGSVSTLKIQRTQQEDSAVYLCASREDRINQPQHFGDGTRLSIL.